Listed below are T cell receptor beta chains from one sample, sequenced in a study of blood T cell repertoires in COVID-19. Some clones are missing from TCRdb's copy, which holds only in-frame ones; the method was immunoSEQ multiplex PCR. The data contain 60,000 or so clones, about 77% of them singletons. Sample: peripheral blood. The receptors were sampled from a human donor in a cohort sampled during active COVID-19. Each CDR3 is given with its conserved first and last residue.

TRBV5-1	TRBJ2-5	CASSLGQRETQYF
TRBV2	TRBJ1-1	CASRREGFNTEAFF
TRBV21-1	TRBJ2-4	CASSKRSSGRKNIQYF
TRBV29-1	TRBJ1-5	CSVTLTAGNQPQHF
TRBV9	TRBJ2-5	CASSVGGSGETQYF
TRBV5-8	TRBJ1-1	CASSNDRTNTEAFF
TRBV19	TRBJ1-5	CASSIELRLSGQPQHF
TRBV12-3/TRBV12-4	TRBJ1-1	CASSQVTNTEAFF
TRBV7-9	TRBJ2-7	CASSLNRDHEQYF
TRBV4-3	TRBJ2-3	CASSQEWWGGTDTQYF
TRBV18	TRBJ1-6	CASSRGTSYNSPLHF
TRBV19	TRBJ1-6	CASTPEGQNNSPLHF
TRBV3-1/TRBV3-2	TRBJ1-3	CASSLRDTGNTIYF
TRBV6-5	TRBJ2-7	CASSLTSGALGEQYF
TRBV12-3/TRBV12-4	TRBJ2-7	CASTVGGTYEQYF
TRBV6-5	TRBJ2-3	CASSYSRGQGSDTQYF
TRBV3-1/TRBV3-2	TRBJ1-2	CASSQDIQGRYTF
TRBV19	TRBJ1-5	CASSTQVNQPQHF
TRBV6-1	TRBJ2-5	CASSDLAGTGRETQYF
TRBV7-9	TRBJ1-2	CASSPDRDGYTF